Below are 15 T cell receptor beta chains sequenced from a single sample in a study of Ad26.COV2.S vaccination and SARS-CoV-2 variants. Produced via immunoSEQ multiplex PCR; TCRdb's table is partial and in-frame only. Found here are about 430,000 clones, about 93% of them singletons; the top ten hold 9% to 15%. Treatment meaning: approximately 18 received Ad26.COV2.S at low or high dose, single or two shots; roughly 5 received placebo; per-sample allocation not given. Samples analyzed were those drawn on day 63 after the first vaccine or placebo injection. Sample: peripheral blood, taken in a trial of Ad26.COV2.S vaccine versus placebo. The receptors originated from a person aged 18 to 59 who received the Ad26.COV2.S COVID-19 vaccine or a placebo.

CDR3 amino acids: CASSPKSAEDNEQFF. CDR3 in DNA: TGTGCCAGCAGCCCAAAATCGGCGGAGGACAATGAGCAGTTCTTC. The J gene is TRBJ2-1, the V gene TRBV7-2; D is perhaps TRBD2 (5 bases). Germline V gene lookup returns CDR1 SGHTA and CDR2 FQGNSA. This CDR3 contains 15 residues. Trimming removed 5 bases from V and 5 bases from J, with 16 bases in between.

This clone was recorded only once. The V and J genes are TRBV6-2 or TRBV6-3 and TRBJ2-5; tentative D call: TRBD1 (5 bases). The CDR3 has 16 residues. V gave up 6 bases and J gave up 5 bases, with 22 bases separating them. From germline, CDR1 is MNHEY and CDR2 SVGEGT. The CDR3, as DNA: TGTGCCAGCAGCCTCACCGAGGACAATTTACTCGAGACCCAGTACTTC. As protein: CASSLTEDNLLETQYF.

The chain links TRBV5-6 to TRBJ2-1, with unresolved D. Germline V gene sequence: CDR1 SGHDT, CDR2 YYEEEE. With 2 bases removed from V and 0 bases from J, the gap between germline ends came to 12 bases. CDR3 length equals 16 residues. The DNA for the CDR3 is TGTGCCAGCAGCTTCCTAGGAGATGGCTCCTACAATGAGCAGTTCTTC. Translation gives CASSFLGDGSYNEQFF.

The rearrangement joins TRBV18 to TRBJ1-5, with TRBD1 as a possible D gene (5 bases). Trimming cost V 3 bases and J 4 bases, with 16 bases left between them. The V gene's germline CDR1 is KGHSH and CDR2 LQKENI. This CDR3 region has 16 residues. The CDR3 DNA reads TGTGCCAGCTCACCGATGCGACAGACTGAAAATCAGCCCCAGCATTTT. It specifies CASSPMRQTENQPQHF.

The chain has TRBV18 and TRBJ2-3; D is possibly TRBD2 (5 bases). The CDR3 has 19 residues. V lost 2 bases, J lost 1 base, and 22 bases lay in between. Germline CDR1 is KGHSH and CDR2 is LQKENI. The DNA for the CDR3 is TGTGCCAGCTCACCAGGTTTGGCCGGCGGGTCGAGCGGCACAGATACGCAGTATTTT. This sequence encodes CASSPGLAGGSSGTDTQYF.

V usage is TRBV7-2 and J usage is TRBJ1-1; a possible D gene is TRBD1 (5 bases). Trimming took off 5 bases at V and 3 bases at J, with 10 bases between the two ends. This CDR3 is built from 13 residues. Germline V gene sequence: CDR1 SGHTA, CDR2 FQGNSA. CDR3 loop: CASSVQQDTEAFF. The CDR3 nucleotides read TGTGCCAGCAGCGTTCAACAGGACACTGAAGCTTTCTTT.

This chain links TRBV5-1 with TRBJ2-1; D is undetermined. This CDR3 spans 20 amino acids. The germline V and J ends were trimmed by 0 bases and 0 bases, with 22 bases remaining between them. Germline CDR1 is SGHRS and CDR2 is YFSETQ. CDR3 protein: CASSLAAGGVSLSSYNEQFF. CDR3 in DNA: TGCGCCAGCAGCTTGGCCGCTGGTGGGGTTTCTTTGAGCTCCTACAATGAGCAGTTCTTC. Full variable domain (remainder filled in from reference TRBV5-1 and TRBJ2-1): KAGVTQTPRYLIKTRGQQVTLSCSPISGHRSVSWYQQTPGQGLQFLFEYFSETQRNKGNFPGRFSGRQFSNSRSEMNVSTLELGDSALYLCASSLAAGGVSLSSYNEQFFGPGTRLTVL.

This chain links TRBV5-1 with TRBJ2-1; D gene uncertain. This CDR3 region has 14 residues. Germline lookup yields CDR1 SGHRS and CDR2 YFSETQ. V was pared by 0 bases and J by 3 bases, with 7 bases between. DNA of the CDR3: TGCGCCAGCAGCTTGGTCCCGGGCTACAATGAGCAGTTCTTC. This sequence encodes CASSLVPGYNEQFF.

This chain joins TRBV4-3 and TRBJ1-2; D call uncertain. Germline CDR1 reads LGHNA; CDR2 reads YSLEER. Trimming pared 1 base from V and 8 bases from J, leaving 14 bases between. CDR3 length: 14 residues. This CDR3 reads CASSQVGFGRGYTF. The CDR3 DNA sequence: TGCGCCAGCAGCCAAGTAGGATTCGGACGGGGCTACACCTTC.

The chain employs TRBV6-2 or TRBV6-3 and TRBJ1-2; the D is unclear. V lost 6 bases, J lost 3 bases, and 26 bases lay in between. Germline V gene lookup returns CDR1 MNHEY and CDR2 SVGEGT. The CDR3 has 18 amino acids. CDR3 loop: CASSLHRPGRLADYGYTF. The CDR3 nucleotides are TGTGCCAGCAGCTTACATCGGCCCGGCAGGCTAGCCGACTATGGCTACACCTTC.

J is TRBJ2-1 and V is TRBV6-5, with D possibly TRBD1 on 6 matching bases. The germline gives CDR1 MNHEY, CDR2 SVGAGI. Deletions cut 6 bases from V and 4 bases from J, with 16 bases between. The CDR3 sequence is 15 residues long. The CDR3 bases are TGTGCCAGCAGCCCACAGGGTCACTCGTACAATGAGCAGTTCTTC. Its protein product is CASSPQGHSYNEQFF.

The sample holds one count of this clone. This sequence joins TRBV4-2 and TRBJ1-6, with 12 bases lining up with TRBD1. The V gene's germline CDR1 is LGHNA and CDR2 YNFKEQ. The CDR3 has 18 amino acids. With V trimmed by 3 bases and J by 7 bases, 10 bases remained unmatched. The CDR3 DNA is TGTGCCAGCAGCCACCCCGGGACAGGGGGCCAACTGAATTCACCCCTCCACTTT. Encoded protein: CASSHPGTGGQLNSPLHF.

The J gene is TRBJ1-2, the V gene TRBV7-9; possibly TRBD1 for D (5 bases). Deletions cut 5 bases from V and 5 bases from J, with 12 bases between. The CDR3 contains 13 residues. Germline lookup yields CDR1 SEHNR and CDR2 FQNEAQ (reference sequence). DNA of the CDR3: TGTGCCAGCAGCCCGGGACCTTTATATGGCTACACCTTC. Residues: CASSPGPLYGYTF.

This sequence joins TRBV15 and TRBJ2-3; the D is unclear. The germline V gene encodes CDR1 LNHNV and CDR2 YYDKDF (reference sequence). The CDR3 covers 15 residues. Trimming shortened V by 0 bases and J by 1 base, and 8 bases separated the two germline ends. CDR3 bases: TGTGCCACCAGCAGAGATGAAGGAGGCACAGATACGCAGTATTTT. Amino acids: CATSRDEGGTDTQYF. Using reference TRBV15 and TRBJ2-3 for the parts outside the CDR3, the full variable domain is DAMVIQNPRYQVTQFGKPVTLSCSQTLNHNVMYWYQQKSSQAPKLLFHYYDKDFNNEADTPDNFQSRRPNTSFCFLDIRSPGLGDTAMYLCATSRDEGGTDTQYFGPGTRLTVL.

This clone is a singleton in its sample. J is TRBJ2-3 and V is TRBV19, with D tentatively TRBD2 (7 bases). V lost 1 base, J lost 6 bases, and 23 bases lay in between. This CDR3 spans 18 amino acids. CDR1 and CDR2 from the germline V gene are LNHDA and SQIVND (reference sequence). The CDR3 protein is CASSIVGRQRGGSDTQYF. The CDR3, as DNA: TGTGCCAGTAGTATAGTGGGGCGACAGAGGGGGGGATCGGATACGCAGTATTTT.